Detailed here is one T cell receptor beta chain. Its antigen is currently unknown. This specimen belongs to a study of cytomegalovirus exposure and HLA in healthy donors. Study overall: Earlier results showed roughly 110 million unique TCR beta sequences derived from roughly 180 million T cells.

CDR3 length equals 14 residues. The germline V gene encodes CDR1 SGHRS and CDR2 YFSETQ. V trimming: 3 bases; J trimming: 2 bases; junction bases outside the gene matches: 4. Study-wide results and caveats: Evidence from a later analysis indicated that most CMV-associated TCR beta chains looked HLA-restricted. Some V segments, TRBV6-2 and TRBV6-3 among them, were indistinguishable and were therefore excluded. Clonal expansion, a later analysis showed, was greater in HLA-associated TCR beta chains than in equally common others.

A multiplex PCR was run with 60 Vbeta primers and 13 Jbeta primers. Here immunoSEQ multiplex PCR was the method, and the copy in TCRdb shows in-frame clones only, minus some. The sample records about 230,000 clones, about 80% being singletons. Sequencing was carried out using PBMCs. This receptor was taken from a woman aged 60-70 years in good health and CMV-seropositive. The genes are TRBV5-1 and TRBJ1-1, with 7 bases lining up with TRBD1. The CDR3 reads CASSSGQSNTEAFF. The DNA for the CDR3 is TGCGCCAGCAGCTCGGGACAGAGTAACACTGAAGCTTTCTTT.